This T cell receptor beta chain stems from a study of blood T cell repertoires in COVID-19. The repertoire was sequenced with immunoSEQ multiplex PCR; TCRdb's copy has only in-frame clones and lacks some. The repertoire includes approximately 380,000 clones, approximately 90% of them detected once, and approximately 1.2% sits in the top ten. CDR1 and CDR2 (germline): SGHTA, FQGNSA. The CDR3 sequence is 14 residues long. Trimming took 3 bases from V and 6 from J, leaving 12 bases between them. The sequenced material came from PBMCs or T cells enriched from blood (not recorded which). The gene calls are TRBV7-2 and TRBJ2-1; D possibly corresponds to TRBD2 (7 bases). This clonotype was obtained from a woman aged 18 to 35 who had recovered from COVID-19. The CDR3 DNA reads as TGTGCCAGCAGCTTGGGGGGGGCCCGCAATGAGCAGTTCTTC. This codes for CASSLGGARNEQFF.